This TCR beta chain was sequenced in a study of T cell responses to AZD1222 COVID-19 vaccine. This CDR3 contains 13 residues. Trimming pared 3 bases from V and 2 bases from J, leaving 7 bases between. Germline lookup yields CDR1 SEHNR and CDR2 FQNEAQ (reference sequence). Profiled with immunoSEQ multiplex PCR; TCRdb holds only in-frame clones, not every one. This sample has roughly 260,000 clones, with about 92% found just once. The chain recombines TRBV7-9 with TRBJ1-2, with D unclear. The sample here was peripheral blood, taken on day 0 of AZD1222 vaccination. The clonotype was recovered from an adult in good health. The DNA of the CDR3 is TGTGCCAGCAGCTTTTCGTCGAACTATGGCTACACCTTC. Protein sequence: CASSFSSNYGYTF.